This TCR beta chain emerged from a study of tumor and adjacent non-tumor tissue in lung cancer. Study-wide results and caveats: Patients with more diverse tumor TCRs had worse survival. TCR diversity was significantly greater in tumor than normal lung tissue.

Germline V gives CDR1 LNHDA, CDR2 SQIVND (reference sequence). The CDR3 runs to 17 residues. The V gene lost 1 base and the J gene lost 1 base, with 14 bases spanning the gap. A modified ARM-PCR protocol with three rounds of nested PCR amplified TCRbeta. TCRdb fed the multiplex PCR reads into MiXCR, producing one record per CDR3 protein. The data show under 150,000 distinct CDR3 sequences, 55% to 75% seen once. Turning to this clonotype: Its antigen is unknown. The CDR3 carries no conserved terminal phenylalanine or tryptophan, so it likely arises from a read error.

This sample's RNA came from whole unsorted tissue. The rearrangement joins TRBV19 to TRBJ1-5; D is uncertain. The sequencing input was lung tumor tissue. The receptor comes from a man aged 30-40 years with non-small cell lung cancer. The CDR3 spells CASSIGRRGISNQPQHL. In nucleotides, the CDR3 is TGTGCCAGTAGTATAGGACGGAGAGGGATCAGCAATCAGCCCCAGCATCTT.